This T cell receptor beta chain was obtained from a study of blood T cells in healthy people across ages. Study-level findings and limits: When set beside aged donors, long-lived donors presented more naive CD4+ cells and higher diversity. Not knowing donor CMV status may have confounded expanded clonotype changes.

Per individual sample, total RNA of at least 5 micrograms was extracted. The V and J ends lost 1 base and 0 bases respectively, with 8 bases between them. Germline V CDR1 and CDR2: PRHDT, FYEKMQ (reference sequence). This CDR3 spans 15 amino acids. Combining a sample-barcoded 5' primer with a J-beta primer mix, a second PCR ran for roughly 6 to 12 cycles. TCRdb passed the 5' RACE reads through MiXCR, listing each CDR3 protein once. The data contain 870,000 or so distinct CDR3 sequences, 29% of them singletons. Regarding this clonotype: Its specificity is not known.

Sequences were obtained from blood. This chain uses TRBV13 with TRBJ2-3, with D perhaps TRBD2 (5 bases). The source of this sequence is a woman aged 80 or over in good health. CDR3 protein: CASSLAGWSTDTQYF. CDR3 sequence (DNA): TGTGCCAGCAGCTTAGCGGGGTGGAGCACAGATACGCAGTATTTT.